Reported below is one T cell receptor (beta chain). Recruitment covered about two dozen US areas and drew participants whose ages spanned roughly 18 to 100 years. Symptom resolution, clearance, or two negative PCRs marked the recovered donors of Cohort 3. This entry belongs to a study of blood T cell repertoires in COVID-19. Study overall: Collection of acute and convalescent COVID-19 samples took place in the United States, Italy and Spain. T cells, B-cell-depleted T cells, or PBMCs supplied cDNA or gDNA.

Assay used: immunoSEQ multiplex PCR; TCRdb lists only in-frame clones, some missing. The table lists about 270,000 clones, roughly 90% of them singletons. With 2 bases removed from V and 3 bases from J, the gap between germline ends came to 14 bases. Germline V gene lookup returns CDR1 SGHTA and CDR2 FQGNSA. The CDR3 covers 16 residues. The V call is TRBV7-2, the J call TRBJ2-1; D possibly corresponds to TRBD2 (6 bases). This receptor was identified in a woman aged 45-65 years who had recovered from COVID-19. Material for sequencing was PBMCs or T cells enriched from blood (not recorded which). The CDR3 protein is CASSLIRDSRYNEQFF. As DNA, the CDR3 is TGTGCCAGCAGCTTAATCCGGGACTCCCGCTACAATGAGCAGTTCTTC.